This T cell receptor beta chain was documented in a study of shared clonotypes between healthy human individuals. Study information: Three plates each covered CD4 naive and memory; CD8 naive two, CD8 memory one. General study findings and limits: Lower generation probabilities were found for non-shared clonotypes than for those shared by all four donors.

Each subset's genomic DNA was shared equally among a number of immunoSEQ plates. Replicate PCRs run on sorted subsets employed around 200 ng DNA, about 27,000 T cell genomes. Sequenced by immunoSEQ multiplex PCR; TCRdb stores in-frame clones only, minus some. The data hold roughly 1,100,000 clones, with about 74% observed a single time. Details on this clone: Its antigen is unidentified.

The CDR3 has 15 residues. The germline CDR1 and CDR2 sequences are SGHRS and YFSETQ. The V and J ends lost 7 bases and 1 base, in that order; junction bases with no gene match: 9. Sequencing input: memory CD4+ T cells sorted from blood. The subset denotes: CD45RA-negative fraction. The receptor's source is a man younger than 35 in good health. V and J are TRBV5-1 and TRBJ2-7; 9 positions agree with TRBD1. CDR3 amino acids: CASLPSTGGSYEQYF. CDR3 bases: TGCGCCAGCTTGCCCTCGACAGGGGGATCCTACGAGCAGTACTTC.